Listed here are 4 T cell receptor beta chains from one sample, sequenced in a study of blood T cell repertoires in COVID-19. Clones were sequenced by immunoSEQ multiplex PCR, and TCRdb holds only the in-frame ones, with some missing. Of some 140,000 clones detected, around 85% appear once; the ten largest clones hold 25% to 30%. Input material: peripheral blood. These receptors all stem from a woman in her sixties or seventies with acute or convalescent COVID-19.

The chain recombines TRBV5-1 with TRBJ2-5, with unresolved D. Looked up from germline, CDR1 is SGHRS and CDR2 is YFSETQ. The CDR3 runs 12 residues. With 4 bases removed from V and 8 bases from J, the gap between germline ends came to 12 bases. The CDR3 region has the DNA TGCGCCAGCAGCCTTCCCGGGTCTACCCAGTACTTC. Protein: CASSLPGSTQYF.

Worth noting for this clone: The sample holds other DNA sequences that translate to the same CDR3. The chain couples TRBV18 to TRBJ1-1; maybe TRBD1 (5 bases). The CDR3 has 14 residues. The V end was cut by 5 bases, the J end by 2 bases, with 12 bases between. Germline loops: CDR1 KGHSH, CDR2 LQKENI. The CDR3 sequence: CASSSGQGNTEAFF. CDR3 in DNA: TGTGCCAGCTCATCAGGGCAGGGAAACACTGAAGCTTTCTTT.

The V gene is TRBV25-1, the J gene TRBJ1-4; 7 bases map to TRBD1. Germline CDR1 reads MGHDK; CDR2 reads SYGVNS. J lost 5 bases, V lost 5 bases, and 8 bases had no gene match. The CDR3 has 15 residues. CDR3: CASSSRDSRNEKLFF. The DNA of the CDR3 is TGTGCCAGCAGTTCCCGGGACAGCCGCAATGAAAAACTGTTTTTT.

The V and J genes are TRBV5-1 and TRBJ2-2; 12 bases align to TRBD1. The CDR3 loop spans 16 amino acids. Trimming removed 4 bases from V and 5 bases from J; junction bases left unmatched: 6. Germline CDR1 SGHRS, CDR2 YFSETQ. CDR3: CASSTGTGGRTGELFF. CDR3 coding DNA: TGCGCCAGCAGCACCGGGACAGGGGGCAGGACCGGGGAGCTGTTTTTT.